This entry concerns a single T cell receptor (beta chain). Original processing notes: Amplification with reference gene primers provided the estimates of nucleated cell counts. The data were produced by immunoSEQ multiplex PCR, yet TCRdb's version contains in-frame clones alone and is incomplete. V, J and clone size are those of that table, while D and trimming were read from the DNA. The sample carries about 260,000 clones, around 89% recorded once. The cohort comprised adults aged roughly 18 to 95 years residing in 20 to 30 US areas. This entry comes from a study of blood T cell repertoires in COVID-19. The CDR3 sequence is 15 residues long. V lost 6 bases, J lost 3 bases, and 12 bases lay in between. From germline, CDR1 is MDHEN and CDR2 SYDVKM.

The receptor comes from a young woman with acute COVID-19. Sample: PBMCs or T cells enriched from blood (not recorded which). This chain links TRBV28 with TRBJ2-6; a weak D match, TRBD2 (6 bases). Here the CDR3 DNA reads TGTGCCAGCAGGATATCAGCGGGTGGGGCCAACGTCCTGACTTTC. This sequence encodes CASRISAGGANVLTF.